A selection of T cell receptor beta chains follows, all from one sample in a study of long-term antiretroviral therapy in people with HIV. The data were produced by immunoSEQ multiplex PCR, yet TCRdb's version contains in-frame clones alone and is incomplete. The sample shows more than 20,000 clones, 85% of them seen only once. The source was unsorted PBMCs, collected 2.3 years after starting antiretroviral therapy. These receptors were collected from a man aged 35 to 55 with HIV. The CDR3 runs from the conserved cysteine through the conserved F or W. The order of the fields is D gene, clone size, J gene, V gene, CDR3 DNA, CDR3 protein. D genes are given only for firm matches. Clone size is stated in some rows and not others, as once, few, many or a class when expanded.

d_gene: TRBD1; abundance: -; j_gene: TRBJ1-6; v_gene: TRBV19; CDR3nt: TGTGCCAGTAGTATCTCCCCTCCGGGACAGAGTACTAATTCACCCCTCCACTTT; CDR3aa: CASSISPPGQSTNSPLHF
d_gene: -; abundance: -; j_gene: TRBJ2-7; v_gene: TRBV7-6; CDR3nt: TGTGCCAGCAGCTTTGAGGGAGCGGAGAGGTACGAGCAGTACTTC; CDR3aa: CASSFEGAERYEQYF
d_gene: -; abundance: -; j_gene: TRBJ2-2; v_gene: TRBV5-1; CDR3nt: TGCGCCAGCAGCTTGGTATACAGCCTCACCGGGGAGCTGTTTTTT; CDR3aa: CASSLVYSLTGELFF
d_gene: -; abundance: -; j_gene: TRBJ2-2; v_gene: TRBV4-2; CDR3nt: TGTGCCAGCAGCCAAGAGGCCAGGGGGGACACCGGGGAGCTGTTTTTT; CDR3aa: CASSQEARGDTGELFF
d_gene: TRBD1; abundance: -; j_gene: TRBJ1-1; v_gene: TRBV7-9; CDR3nt: TGTGCCAGCAGCTTACAAACAGGGGCCACTGAAGCTTTCTTT; CDR3aa: CASSLQTGATEAFF
d_gene: TRBD1; abundance: -; j_gene: TRBJ1-5; v_gene: TRBV2; CDR3nt: TGTGCCAGCAGTCTCCTGTACAGGGGAAGGATGAGCAATCAGCCCCAGCATTTT; CDR3aa: CASSLLYRGRMSNQPQHF
d_gene: -; abundance: -; j_gene: TRBJ2-7; v_gene: TRBV19; CDR3nt: TGTGCCACCTCGGACGGAGGCTACGAGCAGTACTTC; CDR3aa: CATSDGGYEQYF
d_gene: TRBD2; abundance: -; j_gene: TRBJ2-1; v_gene: TRBV5-1; CDR3nt: TGCGCCAGCAGCTTGGTTTCGGGAGGGCTCCGTGAGCAGTTCTTC; CDR3aa: CASSLVSGGLREQFF
d_gene: TRBD1; abundance: -; j_gene: TRBJ1-1; v_gene: TRBV2; CDR3nt: TGTGCCAGCAGTACGTTGGACAGGGGGCGTACTGAAGCTTTCTTT; CDR3aa: CASSTLDRGRTEAFF
d_gene: TRBD2; abundance: -; j_gene: TRBJ2-1; v_gene: TRBV11-1; CDR3nt: TGTGCCAGCAGCCACGGGACTAGCGGCGACAATGAGCAGTTCTTC; CDR3aa: CASSHGTSGDNEQFF
d_gene: TRBD1; abundance: -; j_gene: TRBJ2-7; v_gene: TRBV7-7; CDR3nt: TGTGCCAGCAGCCCTGGGACAGGGGCGGACGAGCAGTACTTC; CDR3aa: CASSPGTGADEQYF
d_gene: -; abundance: -; j_gene: TRBJ2-7; v_gene: TRBV6-5; CDR3nt: TGTGCCAGCACCAAGGGCAGCGAGCAGTACTTC; CDR3aa: CASTKGSEQYF
d_gene: TRBD2; abundance: -; j_gene: TRBJ2-5; v_gene: TRBV5-1; CDR3nt: TGCGCCAGCAGTCAACTAGCGGTAAGCCAAGAGACCCAGTACTTC; CDR3aa: CASSQLAVSQETQYF
d_gene: -; abundance: -; j_gene: TRBJ2-1; v_gene: TRBV10-1; CDR3nt: TGCGCCAGCAGTGAATCCTCCTACAATGAGCAGTTCTTC; CDR3aa: CASSESSYNEQFF
d_gene: -; abundance: -; j_gene: TRBJ2-5; v_gene: TRBV5-1; CDR3nt: TGCGCCAGCAGCTCTCTCCAGGGTTTCTCTCACTTC; CDR3aa: CASSSLQGFSHF
d_gene: TRBD1; abundance: -; j_gene: TRBJ2-1; v_gene: TRBV2; CDR3nt: TGTGCCAGCAGGAGGACAGGGGGTAACGGTGAGCAGTTCTTC; CDR3aa: CASRRTGGNGEQFF
d_gene: TRBD1; abundance: few; j_gene: TRBJ1-1; v_gene: TRBV5-1; CDR3nt: TGCGCCAGCAGCTTGCTGGCAGGGGGCACTAGTACTGAAGCTTTCTTT; CDR3aa: CASSLLAGGTSTEAFF